The T cell receptor beta chain described here comes from a study of T cell clonotyping in hematopoietic cell transplantation. Study in general: Pretransplant recipient samples were taken after cytoreduction. Study observations and caveats: CD4 and CD8 repertoire contributions could not be separated without sorting. Higher Inverse Simpson Index values in graft donor and pretransplant recipient predicted broader posttransplant TCR diversity. Few recipient clonotypes overlapped donors; over 97% were de novo at given depth.

TCRdb keeps only in-frame clones here, not all; method: immunoSEQ multiplex PCR. There are tens of thousands of clones in the sample; roughly 80% occur only once, and 4% to 5.5% lies in the top ten. The time point denotes: recipient sample about 28 days before transplant, after cytoreduction. As regards this clone: Its antigen is as yet unknown.

This clonotype was sampled from a man aged 55 to 70 with myelodysplastic syndrome. Some clones in this sample may be carry-over from other donors' samples. The specimen was peripheral blood mononuclear cells, collected before stem cell transplant.

In nucleotides, the CDR3 is TGTGCCAGCAGTTACATGGCCCGGGGTGGCGGTGGCTACACCTTC. This codes for CASSYMARGGGGYTF. The chain employs TRBV6-5 and TRBJ1-2; no clear D gene. The CDR3 length is 15 residues. CDR1 and CDR2 from the germline V gene are MNHEY and SVGAGI. Trimming cost V 2 bases and J 7 bases, with 17 bases left between them.